The rows below give T cell receptor beta chains drawn from one sample of a study of shared clonotypes between healthy human individuals. Assay used: immunoSEQ multiplex PCR; TCRdb lists only in-frame clones, some missing. This sample has under 1,900,000 clones, with less than 99% found just once. The sample taken for sequencing was naive CD4+ T cells sorted from blood. These receptors were obtained from a man younger than 40 in good health. CDR3s include the opening cysteine and the closing phenylalanine or tryptophan. Each record gives: J gene, clone size, D gene, V gene, CDR3 DNA, CDR3 protein. D genes are given only for firm matches. Not all rows give a size; the values are once, few, many and, for expanded clones, a class.

TRBJ2-5 | - | - | TRBV7-2 | TGTGCCAGCAGCTTATCATTCCAAGAGACCCAGTACTTC | CASSLSFQETQYF
TRBJ1-1 | - | - | TRBV2 | TGTGCCAGCTCCCTGCGTCGCGCTGAAGCTTTCTTT | CASSLRRAEAFF
TRBJ1-4 | - | TRBD1 | TRBV6-1 | TGTGCCAGCAGTGGGGACAGGGGGTTGGTAGGAAATGAAAAACTGTTTTTT | CASSGDRGLVGNEKLFF
TRBJ2-1 | - | TRBD2 | TRBV11-3 | TGTGCCAGCAGCTTGGGACTAGCGGGAGAAGGAGGCGAGCAGTTCTTC | CASSLGLAGEGGEQFF
TRBJ2-7 | - | - | TRBV5-1 | TGCGCCAGCAGCTTGGGCCTGGGGACGGGGGAGGAAGAGCAGTACTTC | CASSLGLGTGEEEQYF
TRBJ2-5 | - | - | TRBV7-2 | TGTGCCAGCAGCACAAGAAGACAAGAGACCCAGTACTTC | CASSTRRQETQYF
TRBJ2-5 | - | - | TRBV5-1 | TGCGCCAGCAGCTTGAGGTTCCAAGAGACCCAGTACTTC | CASSLRFQETQYF
TRBJ2-7 | - | - | TRBV11-2 | TGTGCCAGCAGCACCAGAGGTCTAGCGTCTATTTCCTACGAGCAGTACTTC | CASSTRGLASISYEQYF
TRBJ2-1 | - | - | TRBV27 | TGTGCCAGCAGCCGTAACAATGAGCAGTTCTTC | CASSRNNEQFF
TRBJ2-1 | - | TRBD2 | TRBV7-3 | TGTGCCAGCAGCTCCCCTGGACAGTCCGGGACTAGCGGATACAATGAGCAGTTCTTC | CASSSPGQSGTSGYNEQFF
TRBJ2-7 | - | TRBD2 | TRBV2 | TGTGCCAGCAGTGACCCTAGCGGGAGGGCCTACGAGCAGTACTTC | CASSDPSGRAYEQYF
TRBJ2-7 | - | - | TRBV29-1 | TGCAGCGTCGCGACAGAGGCCTCCTACGAGCAGTACTTC | CSVATEASYEQYF
TRBJ2-3 | - | TRBD2 | TRBV28 | TGTGCCAGCAGTTTAATTCGGTCTAGCGGGGGAGCGTATTTT | CASSLIRSSGGAYF
TRBJ2-1 | - | TRBD2 | TRBV7-8 | TGTGCCAGCAGCGTGAACCGATGGACTAGCGGGAGGGCCAATGAGCAGTTCTTC | CASSVNRWTSGRANEQFF
TRBJ2-7 | - | - | TRBV2 | TGTGCCAGCAAATTGGAGGTCGAGCAGTACTTC | CASKLEVEQYF
TRBJ2-7 | - | - | TRBV5-1 | TGCGCCAGCAGCTCCAGGGGTGTATACGAGCAGTACTTC | CASSSRGVYEQYF
TRBJ2-7 | - | - | TRBV5-1 | TGCGCCAGCAGCGGGGGACCTCGGAACGAGCAGTACTTC | CASSGGPRNEQYF
TRBJ2-5 | - | TRBD2 | TRBV7-3 | TGTGCCAGCAGCCTGGGGACTAGCGGATCCTTTCAAGAGACCCAGTACTTC | CASSLGTSGSFQETQYF
TRBJ2-2 | - | - | TRBV5-4 | TGTGCCAGCAACACAGGGTCGAACACCGGGGAGCTGTTTTTT | CASNTGSNTGELFF
TRBJ2-4 | - | - | TRBV10-2 | TGCGCCAGCAGTGCGGGGGCTTTAGCCAAAAACATTCAGTACTTC | CASSAGALAKNIQYF
TRBJ2-5 | once | TRBD2 | TRBV5-1 | TGCGCCAGCAGCTTAGGGACTAGCGGGCAAGAGACCCAGTACTTC | CASSLGTSGQETQYF